This entry describes one T cell receptor beta chain. Authors' analysis steps: Cell counts per sample came from amplifying reference gene primers. Libraries were prepared by immunoSEQ multiplex PCR; TCRdb keeps only in-frame clonotypes and omits some of them. Clone size and the V and J calls come from that table; the DNA yielded D and trimming. The sample shows approximately 240,000 clones, roughly 84% of them seen only once. The sample is drawn from a study of blood T cell repertoires in COVID-19. Study summary: Collection of acute and convalescent COVID-19 samples took place in the United States, Italy and Spain. PBMCs, B-cell-depleted T cells, or T cells provided the cDNA or gDNA that made up the material.

The length of the CDR3 is 15 residues. Looked up from germline, CDR1 is SGHTA and CDR2 is FQGNSA. With 1 base removed from V and 3 bases from J, the gap between germline ends came to 10 bases. Source material: peripheral blood. The receptor was isolated from a middle-aged woman who had recovered from COVID-19. V usage is TRBV7-2 and J usage is TRBJ2-1; D is ambiguous. CDR3 in DNA: TGTGCCAGCAGCTTAGAGAGGTCCAGCTACAATGAGCAGTTCTTC. Encoded protein: CASSLERSSYNEQFF.